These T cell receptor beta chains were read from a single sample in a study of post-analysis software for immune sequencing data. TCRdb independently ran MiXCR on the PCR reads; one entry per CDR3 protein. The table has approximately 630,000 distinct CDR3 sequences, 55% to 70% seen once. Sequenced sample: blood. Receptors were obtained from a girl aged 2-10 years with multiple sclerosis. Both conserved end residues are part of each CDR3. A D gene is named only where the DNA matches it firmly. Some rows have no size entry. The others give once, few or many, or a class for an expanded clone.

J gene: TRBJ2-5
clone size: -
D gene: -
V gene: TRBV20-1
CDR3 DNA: TGCAGTGCTGCAGCTCCGGGACAAGAGACCCAGTACTTC
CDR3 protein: CSAAAPGQETQYF

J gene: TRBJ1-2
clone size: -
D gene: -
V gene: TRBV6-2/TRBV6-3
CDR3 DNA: TGTGCCAGCAGCCCCTCGGACGGGAGGCCCTATGGCTACACCTTC
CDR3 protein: CASSPSDGRPYGYTF

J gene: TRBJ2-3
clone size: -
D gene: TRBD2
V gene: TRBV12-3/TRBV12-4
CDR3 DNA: TGTGCCAACGGACTAGCGGAGGTGGATACGCAGTATTTT
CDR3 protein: CANGLAEVDTQYF

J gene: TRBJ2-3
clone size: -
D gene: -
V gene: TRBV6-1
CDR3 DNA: TGTGCCAGCAGGGATCTCACAGATACGCAGTATTTT
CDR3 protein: CASRDLTDTQYF

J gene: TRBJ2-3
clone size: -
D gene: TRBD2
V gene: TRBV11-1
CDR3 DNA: TGTGCCAGCAGCTGGGCTAGCGGGGGCCCAGATACGCAGTATTTT
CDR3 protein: CASSWASGGPDTQYF

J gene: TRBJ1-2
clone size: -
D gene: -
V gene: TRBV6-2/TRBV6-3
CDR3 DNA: TGTGCCAGCAGCCCCAGAATTGAACGCGGATACTATGGCTACACCTTC
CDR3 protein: CASSPRIERGYYGYTF

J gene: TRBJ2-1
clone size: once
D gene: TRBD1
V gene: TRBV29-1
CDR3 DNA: TGCAGCGTTGATCGCGGACGGGACAGCCGAGGGTACAATGAGCAGTTCTTC
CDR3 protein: CSVDRGRDSRGYNEQFF

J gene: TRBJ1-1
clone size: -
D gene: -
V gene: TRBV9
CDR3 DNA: TGTGCCAGCAGCGTAGGGGCAGGGTACACTGAAGCTTTCTTT
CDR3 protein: CASSVGAGYTEAFF

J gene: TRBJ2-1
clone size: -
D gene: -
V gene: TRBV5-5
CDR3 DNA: TGTGCCAGCAGCTTCAGGGCGGGCATCCACGAGCAGTTCTTC
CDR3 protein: CASSFRAGIHEQFF

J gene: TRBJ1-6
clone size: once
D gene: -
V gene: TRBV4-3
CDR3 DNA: TGCGCCAGCAACCAAGAAGGGGGTTTTAATTCACCCCTCCACTTT
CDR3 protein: CASNQEGGFNSPLHF

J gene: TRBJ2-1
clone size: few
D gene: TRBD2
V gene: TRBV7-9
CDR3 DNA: TGTGCCAGCAGCTTAACTCTAGCGGGGGGGCCCAATGAGCAGTTCTTC
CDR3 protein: CASSLTLAGGPNEQFF

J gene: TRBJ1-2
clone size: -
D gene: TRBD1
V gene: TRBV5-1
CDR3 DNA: TGCGCCAGCAGCTTGGAGGGGCGACAGGGGTCAATCGATGGCTACACCTTC
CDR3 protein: CASSLEGRQGSIDGYTF

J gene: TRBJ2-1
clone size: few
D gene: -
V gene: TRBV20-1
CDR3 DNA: TGCAGTGCTAGTAGAGCGGGTGAGCAGTTCTTC
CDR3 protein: CSASRAGEQFF